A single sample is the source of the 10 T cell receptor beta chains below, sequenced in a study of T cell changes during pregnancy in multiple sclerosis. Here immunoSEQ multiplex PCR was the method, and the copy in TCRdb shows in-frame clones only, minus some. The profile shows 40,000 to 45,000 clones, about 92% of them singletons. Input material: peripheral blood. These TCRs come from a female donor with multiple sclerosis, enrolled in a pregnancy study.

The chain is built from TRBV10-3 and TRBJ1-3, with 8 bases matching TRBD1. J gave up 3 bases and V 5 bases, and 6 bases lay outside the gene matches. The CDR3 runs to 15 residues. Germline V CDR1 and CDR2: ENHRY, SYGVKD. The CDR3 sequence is CAISRQGMNGNTIYF. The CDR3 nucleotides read TGTGCCATCAGTCGACAGGGGATGAATGGAAACACCATATATTTT.

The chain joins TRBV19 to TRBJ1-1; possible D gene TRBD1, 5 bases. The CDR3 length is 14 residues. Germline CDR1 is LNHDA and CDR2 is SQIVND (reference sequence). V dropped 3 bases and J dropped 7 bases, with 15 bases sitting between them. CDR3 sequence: CASSIRRGDFEAFF. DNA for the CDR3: TGTGCCAGTAGTATCCGGAGAGGGGATTTTGAAGCTTTCTTT.

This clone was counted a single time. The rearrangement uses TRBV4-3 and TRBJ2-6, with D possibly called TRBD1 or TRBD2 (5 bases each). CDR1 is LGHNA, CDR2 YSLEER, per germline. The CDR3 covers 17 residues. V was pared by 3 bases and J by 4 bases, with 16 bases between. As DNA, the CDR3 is TGCGCCAGCAGCCAGAGGGGTTCTTCGGAGGGGGCCAACGTCCTGACTTTC. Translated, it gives CASSQRGSSEGANVLTF.

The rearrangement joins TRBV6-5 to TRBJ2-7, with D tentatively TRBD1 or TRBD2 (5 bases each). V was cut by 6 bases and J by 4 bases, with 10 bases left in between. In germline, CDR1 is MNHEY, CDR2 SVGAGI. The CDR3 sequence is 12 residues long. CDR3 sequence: CASRGTLYEQYF. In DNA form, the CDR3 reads TGTGCCAGCAGGGGGACCTTGTACGAGCAGTACTTC.

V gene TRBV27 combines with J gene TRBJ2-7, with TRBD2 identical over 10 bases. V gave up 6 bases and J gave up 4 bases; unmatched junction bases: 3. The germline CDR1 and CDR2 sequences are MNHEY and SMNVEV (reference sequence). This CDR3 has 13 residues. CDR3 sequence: CASRPSGSYEQYF. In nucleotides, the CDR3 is TGTGCCAGCAGGCCTAGCGGGAGTTACGAGCAGTACTTC.

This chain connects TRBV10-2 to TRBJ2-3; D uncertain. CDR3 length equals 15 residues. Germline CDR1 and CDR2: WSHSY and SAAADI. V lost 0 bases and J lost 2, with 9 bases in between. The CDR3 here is CASSESSFPTDTQYF. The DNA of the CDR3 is TGCGCCAGCAGTGAGTCTAGCTTCCCCACAGATACGCAGTATTTT.

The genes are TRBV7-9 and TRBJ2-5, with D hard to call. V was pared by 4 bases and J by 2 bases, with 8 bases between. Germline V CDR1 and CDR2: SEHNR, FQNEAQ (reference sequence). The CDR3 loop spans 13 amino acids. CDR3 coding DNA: TGTGCCAGCAGCTCACAGATACAAGAGACCCAGTACTTC. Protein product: CASSSQIQETQYF.

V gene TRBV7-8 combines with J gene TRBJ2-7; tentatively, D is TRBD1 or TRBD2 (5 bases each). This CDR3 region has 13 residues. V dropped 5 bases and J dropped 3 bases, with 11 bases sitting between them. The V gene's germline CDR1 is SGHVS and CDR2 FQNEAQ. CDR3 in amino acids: CASSPTRGYEQYF. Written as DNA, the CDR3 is TGTGCCAGCAGCCCAACTAGGGGCTACGAGCAGTACTTC.

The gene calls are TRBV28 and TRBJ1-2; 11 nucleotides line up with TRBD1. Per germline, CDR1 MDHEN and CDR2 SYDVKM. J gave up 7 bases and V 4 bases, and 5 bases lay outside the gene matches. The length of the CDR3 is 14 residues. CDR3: CASSSGQGAGGYTF. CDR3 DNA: TGTGCCAGCAGTTCAGGACAGGGGGCCGGTGGCTACACCTTC.

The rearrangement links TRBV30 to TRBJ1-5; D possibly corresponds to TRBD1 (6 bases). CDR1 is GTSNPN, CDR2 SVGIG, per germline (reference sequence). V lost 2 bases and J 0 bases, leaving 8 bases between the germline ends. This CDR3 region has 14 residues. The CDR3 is CAWSNRDSNQPQHF. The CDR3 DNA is TGTGCCTGGAGTAACAGGGATAGCAATCAGCCCCAGCATTTT.